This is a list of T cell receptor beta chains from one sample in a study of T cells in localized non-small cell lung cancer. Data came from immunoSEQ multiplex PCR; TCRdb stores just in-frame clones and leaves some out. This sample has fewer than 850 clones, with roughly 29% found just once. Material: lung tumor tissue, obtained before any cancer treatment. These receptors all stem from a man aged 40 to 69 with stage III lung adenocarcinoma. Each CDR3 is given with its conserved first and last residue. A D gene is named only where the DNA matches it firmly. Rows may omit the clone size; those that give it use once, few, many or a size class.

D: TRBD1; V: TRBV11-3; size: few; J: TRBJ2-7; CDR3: CASSFRQGWGYEQYF; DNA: TGTGCCAGCAGCTTCCGACAGGGATGGGGCTACGAGCAGTACTTC
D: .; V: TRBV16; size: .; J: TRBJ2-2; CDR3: CASSQPGAGELFF; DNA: TGTGCCAGCAGCCAGCCAGGGGCCGGGGAGCTGTTTTTT
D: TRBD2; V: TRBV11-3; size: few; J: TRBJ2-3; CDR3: CASSSGTTHTDTQYF; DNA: TGTGCCAGCAGCTCCGGGACTACCCACACAGATACGCAGTATTTT
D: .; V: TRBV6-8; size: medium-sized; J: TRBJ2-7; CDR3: CASSVQVSYEQYF; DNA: TGTGCCAGCAGTGTCCAGGTGTCCTACGAGCAGTACTTC
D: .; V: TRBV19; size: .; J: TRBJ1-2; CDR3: CASSTRTKPGSYYGYTF; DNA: TGTGCCAGTAGTACCCGAACCAAACCGGGTTCCTACTATGGCTACACCTTC
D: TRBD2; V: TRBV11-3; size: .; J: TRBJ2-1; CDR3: CASSSVTGLGYNEQFF; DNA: TGTGCCAGCAGCTCCGTCACCGGACTAGGTTACAATGAGCAGTTCTTC
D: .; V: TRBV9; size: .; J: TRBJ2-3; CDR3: CAISTILRADTQYF; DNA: TGTGCCATTTCGACTATCCTGAGAGCAGATACGCAGTATTTT
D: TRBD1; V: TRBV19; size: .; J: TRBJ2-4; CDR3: CASSSRDRTLAKNIQYF; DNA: TGTGCCAGTAGCTCCAGGGACAGAACTTTAGCCAAAAACATTCAGTACTTC
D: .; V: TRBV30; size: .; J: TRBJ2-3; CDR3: CAWNFASDTQYF; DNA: TGTGCCTGGAATTTCGCTTCAGATACGCAGTATTTT
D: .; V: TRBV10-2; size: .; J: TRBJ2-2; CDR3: CASSESAGRVPYTGELFF; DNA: TGCGCCAGCAGTGAGTCTGCAGGTAGAGTCCCATACACCGGGGAGCTGTTTTTT
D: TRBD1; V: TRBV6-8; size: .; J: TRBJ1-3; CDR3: CAIGDSIYLRNTIYF; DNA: TGTGCCATAGGGGACAGCATCTATCTCAGGAACACCATATATTTT
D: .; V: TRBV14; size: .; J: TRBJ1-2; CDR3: CASSQRGFYGYTF; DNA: TGTGCCAGCAGCCAGCGAGGATTCTATGGCTACACCTTC
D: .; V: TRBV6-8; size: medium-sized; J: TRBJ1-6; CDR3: CASSYSGVRPASPLHF; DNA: TGTGCCAGCAGTTATTCAGGGGTCCGGCCCGCTTCACCCCTCCACTTT